This T cell receptor beta chain was sequenced in a study of cytomegalovirus exposure and HLA in healthy donors. The CDR3 runs 16 residues. Germline CDR1 LNHNV, CDR2 YYDKDF (reference sequence). With 3 bases removed from V and 9 bases from J, the gap between germline ends came to 21 bases. For this clone: The antigen is undetermined.

Use of 60 Vbeta and 13 Jbeta primers characterized the PCR. Assay used: immunoSEQ multiplex PCR; TCRdb lists only in-frame clones, some missing. The sample shows under 250,000 clones, 65% to 80% of them seen only once. Study conclusions and caveats: By HLA locus, TCR association rates varied in a later analysis, with DRB1 showing the most and HLA-C the fewest.

The specimen sequenced was PBMCs. The origin of this receptor is a woman aged 25 to 45 in good health and CMV-seropositive. The chain employs TRBV15 and TRBJ2-1; maybe TRBD1 (5 bases). For the CDR3, the DNA is TGTGCCACCAGCAGGGGGCGGACCGTCTGGGCTAGTGAGCAGTTCTTC. This codes for CATSRGRTVWASEQFF.